The rows below give T cell receptor beta chains drawn from one sample of a study of T cell responses to AZD1222 COVID-19 vaccine. Measured with immunoSEQ multiplex PCR; TCRdb has only the in-frame clones, and not every one. The data hold over 95,000 clones, with just over 90% observed a single time. This material consisted of peripheral blood, taken on day 0 of AZD1222 vaccination. The receptors here all came from an adult in good health. The CDR3 runs from the conserved cysteine through the conserved F or W. A D gene is named only where the DNA matches it firmly. Size is omitted from some rows. Given values are once, few, many or a class for expanded clones.

D gene: -; CDR3 length: 15; V gene: TRBV29-1; clone size: few; J gene: TRBJ2-3; CDR3 protein: CSVEDRNSFTDTQYF; CDR3 DNA: TGCAGCGTTGAAGATCGAAACAGTTTCACAGATACGCAGTATTTT
D gene: -; CDR3 length: 12; V gene: TRBV7-9; clone size: once; J gene: TRBJ1-5; CDR3 protein: CASSSQVQPQHF; CDR3 DNA: TGTGCCAGCAGCTCCCAGGTTCAGCCCCAGCATTTT
D gene: TRBD1; CDR3 length: 16; V gene: TRBV7-9; clone size: -; J gene: TRBJ1-1; CDR3 protein: CASRSIPGQPNTEAFF; CDR3 DNA: TGTGCCAGCAGGTCTATCCCGGGACAGCCGAACACTGAAGCTTTCTTT
D gene: -; CDR3 length: 12; V gene: TRBV30; clone size: once; J gene: TRBJ1-2; CDR3 protein: CAWSHVNYGYTF; CDR3 DNA: TGTGCCTGGAGTCACGTGAACTATGGCTACACCTTC
D gene: TRBD1; CDR3 length: 16; V gene: TRBV19; clone size: -; J gene: TRBJ1-6; CDR3 protein: CASSIPAQGGTPPLHF; CDR3 DNA: TGTGCCAGTAGTATTCCCGCCCAGGGGGGGACGCCACCCCTCCACTTT
D gene: TRBD1; CDR3 length: 15; V gene: TRBV7-2; clone size: -; J gene: TRBJ1-2; CDR3 protein: CASSWPDRGGYGYTF; CDR3 DNA: TGTGCCAGCAGCTGGCCCGACAGGGGAGGCTATGGCTACACCTTC
D gene: -; CDR3 length: 17; V gene: TRBV4-3; clone size: few; J gene: TRBJ1-1; CDR3 protein: CASSQDMHRKGSGEAFF; CDR3 DNA: TGCGCCAGCAGCCAAGATATGCACAGAAAGGGATCTGGTGAAGCTTTCTTT
D gene: -; CDR3 length: 14; V gene: TRBV23-1; clone size: -; J gene: TRBJ2-7; CDR3 protein: CASSQSTDSYEQYF; CDR3 DNA: TGCGCCAGCAGTCAATCGACGGACTCCTACGAGCAGTACTTC
D gene: TRBD1; CDR3 length: 14; V gene: TRBV4-1; clone size: once; J gene: TRBJ1-1; CDR3 protein: CASSQGTGYTEAFF; CDR3 DNA: TGCGCCAGCAGCCAGGGGACAGGATACACTGAAGCTTTCTTT
D gene: -; CDR3 length: 17; V gene: TRBV4-3; clone size: -; J gene: TRBJ2-2; CDR3 protein: CASSQDAGATNTGELFF; CDR3 DNA: TGCGCCAGCAGCCAAGATGCGGGTGCTACGAACACCGGGGAGCTGTTTTTT
D gene: -; CDR3 length: 15; V gene: TRBV9; clone size: -; J gene: TRBJ2-3; CDR3 protein: CASSRGTPRADTQYF; CDR3 DNA: TGTGCCAGCAGTAGGGGGACCCCCAGGGCAGATACGCAGTATTTT
D gene: TRBD1; CDR3 length: 15; V gene: TRBV7-2; clone size: -; J gene: TRBJ1-3; CDR3 protein: CASSKQTGAGNTIYF; CDR3 DNA: TGTGCCAGCAGCAAACAGACAGGGGCTGGAAACACCATATATTTT
D gene: -; CDR3 length: 15; V gene: TRBV18; clone size: -; J gene: TRBJ2-7; CDR3 protein: CASSPSRGATYEQYF; CDR3 DNA: TGTGCCAGCTCACCTTCCAGGGGCGCTACCTACGAGCAGTACTTC
D gene: -; CDR3 length: 12; V gene: TRBV28; clone size: -; J gene: TRBJ1-2; CDR3 protein: CASRDVRYGYTF; CDR3 DNA: TGTGCCAGCCGTGACGTAAGATATGGCTACACCTTC
D gene: -; CDR3 length: 14; V gene: TRBV18; clone size: once; J gene: TRBJ2-3; CDR3 protein: CASSPQASTDTQYF; CDR3 DNA: TGTGCCAGCTCACCACAGGCCTCCACAGATACGCAGTATTTT
D gene: TRBD1; CDR3 length: 15; V gene: TRBV5-1; clone size: once; J gene: TRBJ2-7; CDR3 protein: CASSIGTGLPYEQYF; CDR3 DNA: TGCGCCAGCAGCATCGGGACAGGGCTCCCCTACGAGCAGTACTTC
D gene: -; CDR3 length: 11; V gene: TRBV11-2; clone size: -; J gene: TRBJ2-1; CDR3 protein: CASSRTNEQFF; CDR3 DNA: TGTGCCAGCAGCAGGACTAATGAGCAGTTCTTC
D gene: TRBD2; CDR3 length: 15; V gene: TRBV9; clone size: -; J gene: TRBJ2-1; CDR3 protein: CASSKLASSYNEQFF; CDR3 DNA: TGTGCCAGCAGCAAACTAGCGTCCTCCTACAATGAGCAGTTCTTC
D gene: -; CDR3 length: 15; V gene: TRBV18; clone size: -; J gene: TRBJ2-7; CDR3 protein: CASSPEITPKYEQYF; CDR3 DNA: TGTGCCAGCTCACCAGAGATAACCCCTAAATACGAGCAGTACTTC
D gene: TRBD1; CDR3 length: 14; V gene: TRBV27; clone size: few; J gene: TRBJ2-7; CDR3 protein: CASSFRGQGARWYF; CDR3 DNA: TGTGCCAGCAGTTTTCGAGGACAGGGGGCGCGATGGTACTTC
D gene: TRBD1; CDR3 length: 18; V gene: TRBV11-2; clone size: -; J gene: TRBJ1-1; CDR3 protein: CASSLDWTGGFGGTEAFF; CDR3 DNA: TGTGCCAGCAGCTTAGATTGGACAGGGGGATTCGGTGGCACTGAAGCTTTCTTT
D gene: -; CDR3 length: 16; V gene: TRBV11-2; clone size: -; J gene: TRBJ1-4; CDR3 protein: CASSFSVGFTNEKLFF; CDR3 DNA: TGTGCCAGCAGCTTTTCTGTCGGTTTCACTAATGAAAAACTGTTTTTT
D gene: TRBD1; CDR3 length: 15; V gene: TRBV28; clone size: -; J gene: TRBJ1-3; CDR3 protein: CASLGDSLTGNTIYF; CDR3 DNA: TGTGCCAGCCTTGGGGACAGCTTAACGGGAAACACCATATATTTT
D gene: -; CDR3 length: 15; V gene: TRBV28; clone size: -; J gene: TRBJ1-1; CDR3 protein: CASSSPIGGFTEAFF; CDR3 DNA: TGTGCCAGCAGTTCCCCGATAGGGGGGTTTACTGAAGCTTTCTTT
D gene: TRBD1; CDR3 length: 16; V gene: TRBV10-3; clone size: once; J gene: TRBJ2-7; CDR3 protein: CAISENSGTGRGEQYF; CDR3 DNA: TGTGCCATCAGTGAGAATAGTGGGACAGGGAGAGGCGAGCAGTACTTC
D gene: -; CDR3 length: 17; V gene: TRBV6-2/TRBV6-3; clone size: -; J gene: TRBJ1-3; CDR3 protein: CASSYHPRTEGGNTIYF; CDR3 DNA: TGTGCCAGCAGTTATCATCCCCGGACGGAAGGCGGAAACACCATATATTTT
D gene: -; CDR3 length: 14; V gene: TRBV6-5; clone size: -; J gene: TRBJ1-1; CDR3 protein: CASNQGTYGTEAFF; CDR3 DNA: TGTGCCAGCAATCAGGGGACCTACGGCACTGAAGCTTTCTTT
D gene: -; CDR3 length: 13; V gene: TRBV2; clone size: -; J gene: TRBJ2-7; CDR3 protein: CASSEARPGEQYF; CDR3 DNA: TGTGCCAGCAGTGAAGCGCGTCCGGGCGAGCAGTACTTC
D gene: TRBD1; CDR3 length: 15; V gene: TRBV5-1; clone size: -; J gene: TRBJ2-7; CDR3 protein: CASSLFTGGNGEQYF; CDR3 DNA: TGCGCCAGCAGCTTGTTTACAGGGGGCAACGGCGAGCAGTACTTC
D gene: -; CDR3 length: 15; V gene: TRBV21-1; clone size: -; J gene: TRBJ1-6; CDR3 protein: CASSNRTRVCSPLHF; CDR3 DNA: TGTGCCAGCAGCAACAGGACCCGGGTTTGTTCACCCCTCCACTTT
D gene: -; CDR3 length: 14; V gene: TRBV5-4; clone size: few; J gene: TRBJ1-5; CDR3 protein: CASSSEGLNQPQHF; CDR3 DNA: TGTGCCAGCAGCAGCGAAGGCCTCAATCAGCCCCAGCATTTT
D gene: -; CDR3 length: 9; V gene: TRBV21-1; clone size: -; J gene: TRBJ1-2; CDR3 protein: CASRPGYTF; CDR3 DNA: TGTGCCAGCAGGCCTGGCTACACCTTC
D gene: -; CDR3 length: 15; V gene: TRBV9; clone size: -; J gene: TRBJ1-6; CDR3 protein: CASSVSSSYNSPLHF; CDR3 DNA: TGTGCCAGCAGCGTATCCAGCTCCTATAATTCACCCCTCCACTTT
D gene: TRBD2; CDR3 length: 14; V gene: TRBV9; clone size: -; J gene: TRBJ2-7; CDR3 protein: CASSVGLAGWPQYF; CDR3 DNA: TGTGCCAGCAGCGTAGGACTAGCGGGATGGCCGCAGTACTTC
D gene: -; CDR3 length: 14; V gene: TRBV7-9; clone size: -; J gene: TRBJ2-2; CDR3 protein: CASSLEGMAGELFF; CDR3 DNA: TGTGCCAGCAGCTTAGAGGGGATGGCCGGGGAGCTGTTTTTT
D gene: -; CDR3 length: 11; V gene: TRBV20-1; clone size: -; J gene: TRBJ1-1; CDR3 protein: CSAFTFAEAFF; CDR3 DNA: TGCAGTGCTTTCACCTTCGCTGAAGCTTTCTTT
D gene: TRBD2; CDR3 length: 15; V gene: TRBV9; clone size: -; J gene: TRBJ2-1; CDR3 protein: CASSVIAGAYNEQFF; CDR3 DNA: TGTGCCAGCAGCGTGATAGCGGGGGCCTACAATGAGCAGTTCTTC
D gene: -; CDR3 length: 14; V gene: TRBV7-2; clone size: -; J gene: TRBJ1-6; CDR3 protein: CASSLEVGYSPLHF; CDR3 DNA: TGTGCCAGCAGCTTAGAGGTGGGGTATTCACCCCTCCACTTT
D gene: -; CDR3 length: 15; V gene: TRBV4-1; clone size: -; J gene: TRBJ1-1; CDR3 protein: CASSQDLAKNTEAFF; CDR3 DNA: TGCGCCAGCAGCCAAGACCTGGCGAAAAACACTGAAGCTTTCTTT
D gene: -; CDR3 length: 15; V gene: TRBV11-1; clone size: -; J gene: TRBJ2-5; CDR3 protein: CASSLRDGPQETQYF; CDR3 DNA: TGTGCCAGCAGCTTGCGGGACGGACCCCAAGAGACCCAGTACTTC
D gene: TRBD1; CDR3 length: 18; V gene: TRBV5-1; clone size: -; J gene: TRBJ2-2; CDR3 protein: CASSLAVGAGGITGELFF; CDR3 DNA: TGCGCCAGCAGCTTGGCCGTGGGGGCAGGGGGCATCACCGGGGAGCTGTTTTTT
D gene: -; CDR3 length: 12; V gene: TRBV5-6; clone size: -; J gene: TRBJ1-4; CDR3 protein: CASGTGHEKLFF; CDR3 DNA: TGTGCCAGCGGTACAGGGCATGAAAAACTGTTTTTT
D gene: TRBD1; CDR3 length: 14; V gene: TRBV2; clone size: -; J gene: TRBJ1-1; CDR3 protein: CASTSDRVNTEAFF; CDR3 DNA: TGTGCCAGCACCTCGGACAGGGTGAACACTGAAGCTTTCTTT
D gene: TRBD1; CDR3 length: 16; V gene: TRBV10-3; clone size: -; J gene: TRBJ2-7; CDR3 protein: CAISAKGTVIASGQYF; CDR3 DNA: TGTGCCATCAGTGCAAAAGGGACAGTCATCGCTTCCGGGCAGTACTTC
D gene: -; CDR3 length: 16; V gene: TRBV19; clone size: -; J gene: TRBJ1-5; CDR3 protein: CASTTIPTGAHQPQHF; CDR3 DNA: TGTGCCAGTACCACTATTCCGACGGGAGCTCATCAGCCCCAGCATTTT
D gene: -; CDR3 length: 14; V gene: TRBV9; clone size: -; J gene: TRBJ2-7; CDR3 protein: CASSVEGQSYEQYF; CDR3 DNA: TGTGCCAGCAGCGTAGAGGGTCAGTCCTACGAGCAGTACTTC
D gene: TRBD1; CDR3 length: 14; V gene: TRBV10-1; clone size: -; J gene: TRBJ1-1; CDR3 protein: CASSPTTGETEAFF; CDR3 DNA: TGCGCCAGCAGCCCGACGACAGGGGAAACTGAAGCTTTCTTT
D gene: -; CDR3 length: 12; V gene: TRBV11-2; clone size: -; J gene: TRBJ1-2; CDR3 protein: CASRVSGYGYTF; CDR3 DNA: TGTGCCAGCAGGGTGTCAGGGTATGGCTACACCTTC
D gene: -; CDR3 length: 11; V gene: TRBV28; clone size: -; J gene: TRBJ1-2; CDR3 protein: CASSSNYGYTF; CDR3 DNA: TGTGCCAGCAGCTCTAACTATGGCTACACCTTC
D gene: -; CDR3 length: 13; V gene: TRBV11-2; clone size: -; J gene: TRBJ2-7; CDR3 protein: CASSLGRGYEQYF; CDR3 DNA: TGTGCCAGCAGCTTAGGTCGGGGGTACGAGCAGTACTTC
D gene: -; CDR3 length: 11; V gene: TRBV5-4; clone size: -; J gene: TRBJ1-4; CDR3 protein: CASSLGEKLFF; CDR3 DNA: TGTGCCAGCAGCTTGGGTGAAAAACTGTTTTTT